This TCR beta chain was observed in a study of CD8+ T cells in alopecia areata. The study, taken as a whole, reports: Normal skin's resident alphabeta T cells are sequenced alongside lesional scalp T cells. Clonality in lesional scalp, especially alopecia totalis/universalis, exceeded that of normal scalp.

This CDR3 region has 13 residues. Trimming pared 0 bases from V and 3 bases from J, leaving 7 bases between. The V gene's germline CDR1 is SGHDT and CDR2 YYEEEE. For this clone: The antigen remains unidentified.

Once RNA had been extracted, it was reverse transcribed into cDNA to act as the sequencing template. Assay used: immunoSEQ multiplex PCR; TCRdb lists only in-frame clones, some missing. The data contain 200,000 to 250,000 clones, 50% to 60% of them seen just once; the ten biggest clones take up roughly 0.47%. Lesional scalp tissue (obtained by punch biopsy) and peripheral blood were collected from alopecia areata patients. This chain links TRBV5-6 with TRBJ2-7; D is unclear. Here the sequenced sample was CD4+ T cells sorted from blood, taken at week 0. The sequence was collected from a human donor with alopecia areata. This CDR3 reads CASSLGGRYEQYF. The DNA of the CDR3 is TGTGCCAGCAGCTTGGGAGGCCGCTACGAGCAGTACTTC. Full variable domain (remainder filled in from reference TRBV5-6 and TRBJ2-7): DAGVTQSPTHLIKTRGQQVTLRCSPKSGHDTVSWYQQALGQGPQFIFQYYEEEERQRGNFPDRFSGHQFPNYSSELNVNALLLGDSALYLCASSLGGRYEQYFGPGTRLTVT.